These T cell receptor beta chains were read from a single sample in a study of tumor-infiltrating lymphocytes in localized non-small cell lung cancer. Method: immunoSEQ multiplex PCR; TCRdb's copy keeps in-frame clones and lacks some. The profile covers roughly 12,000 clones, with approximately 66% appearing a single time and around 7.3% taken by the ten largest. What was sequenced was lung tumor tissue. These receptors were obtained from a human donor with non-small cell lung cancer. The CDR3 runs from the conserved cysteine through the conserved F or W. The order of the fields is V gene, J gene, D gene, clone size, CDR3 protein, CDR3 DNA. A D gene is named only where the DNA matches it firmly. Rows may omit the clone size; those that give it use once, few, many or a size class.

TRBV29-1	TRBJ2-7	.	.	CSVSGGHPYEQYF	TGCAGCGTTAGTGGCGGGCACCCCTACGAGCAGTACTTC
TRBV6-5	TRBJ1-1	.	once	CASTADRFTEAFF	TGTGCCAGCACCGCGGACAGATTCACTGAAGCTTTCTTT
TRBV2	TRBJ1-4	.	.	CASSGRSSLGKLFF	TGTGCCAGCTCCGGACGGTCAAGTTTAGGAAAACTGTTTTTT
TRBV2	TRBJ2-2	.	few	CASTGWAGELFF	TGTGCCAGCACAGGGTGGGCGGGGGAGCTGTTTTTT
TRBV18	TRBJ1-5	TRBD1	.	CASSPNRGFEQPQHF	TGTGCCAGCTCACCAAACAGGGGATTTGAGCAGCCCCAGCATTTT
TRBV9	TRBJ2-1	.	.	CASSAIGSYNEQFF	TGTGCCAGCAGCGCTATTGGCTCCTACAATGAGCAGTTCTTC
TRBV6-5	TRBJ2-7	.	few	CASSYSGLSYEQYF	TGTGCCAGCAGTTACTCTGGCCTCTCCTACGAGCAGTACTTC
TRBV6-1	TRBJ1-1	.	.	CASIASGWRNTEAFF	TGTGCCAGCATAGCCTCGGGGTGGAGGAACACTGAAGCTTTCTTT
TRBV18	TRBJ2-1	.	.	CASSAQEAEQFF	TGTGCCAGCTCAGCACAGGAGGCTGAGCAGTTCTTC
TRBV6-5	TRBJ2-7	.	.	CASSAGIGNEQYF	TGTGCCAGCAGTGCAGGGATAGGTAACGAGCAGTACTTC
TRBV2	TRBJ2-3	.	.	CASSGTRFTDTQYF	TGTGCCAGCAGTGGGACGCGGTTCACAGATACGCAGTATTTT
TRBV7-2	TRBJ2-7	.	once	CASSLVASDSYEQYF	TGTGCCAGCAGCTTAGTGGCTAGCGATAGCTACGAGCAGTACTTC
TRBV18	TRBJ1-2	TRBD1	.	CASSPEVRTGNYGYTF	TGTGCCAGCTCACCAGAAGTTCGGACAGGGAACTATGGCTACACCTTC
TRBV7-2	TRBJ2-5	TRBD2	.	CASSLGPAGAGGHETQYF	TGTGCCAGCAGCTTAGGACCCGCGGGAGCGGGAGGGCATGAGACCCAGTACTTC
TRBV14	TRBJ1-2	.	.	CASSQGPPRNNYGYTF	TGTGCCAGCAGCCAGGGACCGCCTCGAAATAACTATGGCTACACCTTC
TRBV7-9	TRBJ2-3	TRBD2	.	CASSSLVAGGTGDTQYF	TGTGCCAGCAGCTCCTTAGTAGCGGGAGGGACAGGGGATACGCAGTATTTT
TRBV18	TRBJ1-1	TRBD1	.	CASSPGTDFSNTEAFF	TGTGCCAGCTCACCCGGGACAGACTTTTCGAACACTGAAGCTTTCTTT
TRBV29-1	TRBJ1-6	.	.	CSVKAGYNSPLHF	TGCAGCGTTAAGGCGGGTTATAATTCACCCCTCCACTTT
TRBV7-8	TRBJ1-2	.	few	CASSLEGVYTF	TGTGCCAGCAGCTTAGAAGGGGTCTACACCTTC
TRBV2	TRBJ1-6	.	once	CASSGQQNSPLHF	TGTGCCAGCAGTGGACAGCAGAATTCACCCCTCCACTTT
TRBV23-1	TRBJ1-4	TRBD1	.	CASSPGTGSKVFF	TGCGCCAGCAGTCCCGGGACAGGCAGCAAGGTGTTTTTT
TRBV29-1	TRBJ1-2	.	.	CSAEFMDGYTF	TGCAGCGCCGAGTTTATGGATGGCTACACCTTC
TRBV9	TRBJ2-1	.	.	CASSQGVGNEQFF	TGTGCCAGCAGCCAAGGGGTGGGCAATGAGCAGTTCTTC
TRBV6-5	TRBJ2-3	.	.	CASSGLYTDTQYF	TGTGCCAGCAGCGGGCTGTACACAGATACGCAGTATTTT
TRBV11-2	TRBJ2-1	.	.	CASSLQAGNPPFF	TGTGCCAGCAGCTTACAGGCCGGTAACCCCCCGTTCTTC
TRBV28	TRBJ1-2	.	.	CASSLVTYGYTF	TGTGCCAGCAGTTTAGTCACCTATGGCTACACCTTC
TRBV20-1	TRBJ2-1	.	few	CSARDWIKQFF	TGCAGTGCTAGAGACTGGATAAAGCAGTTCTTC
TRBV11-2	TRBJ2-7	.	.	CASSFLRPPYEQYF	TGTGCCAGCAGCTTTCTTCGCCCTCCCTACGAGCAGTACTTC
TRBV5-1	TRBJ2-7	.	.	CASSRDRDYEQYF	TGCGCCAGCAGCCGGGACCGAGACTACGAGCAGTACTTC
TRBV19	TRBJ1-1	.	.	CASSGQINTEAFF	TGTGCCAGTAGTGGTCAGATCAACACTGAAGCTTTCTTT
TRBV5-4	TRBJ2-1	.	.	CASSVTRRHNEQFF	TGTGCCAGCAGCGTAACCCGGAGACACAATGAGCAGTTCTTC
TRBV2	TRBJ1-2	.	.	CASTGISEGGYTF	TGTGCCAGCACGGGGATCTCGGAGGGTGGCTACACCTTC
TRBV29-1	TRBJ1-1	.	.	CSVEKHQNTEAFF	TGCAGCGTTGAAAAACACCAGAACACTGAAGCTTTCTTT
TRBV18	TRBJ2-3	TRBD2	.	CASSPRGGNTDTQYF	TGTGCCAGCTCTCCACGCGGGGGGAACACAGATACGCAGTATTTT
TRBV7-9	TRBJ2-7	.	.	CASSPGQMAYEQYF	TGTGCCAGCAGCCCAGGACAGATGGCCTACGAGCAGTACTTC
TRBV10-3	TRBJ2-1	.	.	CAIRGGADRYNEQFF	TGTGCCATCAGAGGGGGGGCCGATCGGTACAATGAGCAGTTCTTC
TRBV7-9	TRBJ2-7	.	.	CASSLVEGRNYEQYF	TGTGCCAGCAGCTTAGTGGAGGGACGAAACTACGAGCAGTACTTC
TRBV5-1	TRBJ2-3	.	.	CASSLEKDTQYF	TGCGCCAGCAGCTTGGAGAAAGATACGCAGTATTTT
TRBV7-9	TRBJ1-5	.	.	CASSPGGDQPQHF	TGTGCCAGCAGCCCGGGGGGGGATCAGCCCCAGCATTTT
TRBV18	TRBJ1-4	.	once	CASSPRTMANEKLFF	TGTGCCAGCTCACCACGAACAATGGCGAATGAAAAACTGTTTTTT
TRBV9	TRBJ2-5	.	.	CASSVESTGGETQYF	TGTGCCAGCAGCGTAGAATCTACAGGAGGAGAGACCCAGTACTTC
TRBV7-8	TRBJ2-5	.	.	CASSLSGPTQYF	TGTGCCAGCAGCTTATCTGGGCCGACCCAGTACTTC
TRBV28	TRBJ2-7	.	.	CASSFDAMYEQYF	TGTGCCAGCAGTTTTGATGCTATGTACGAGCAGTACTTC